This TCR beta chain is drawn from a study of blood T cell repertoires in COVID-19. Study-wide background: Specimens from acute and convalescent COVID-19 originated in the United States, Italy and Spain. PBMCs, B-cell-depleted T cells, or T cells provided the cDNA or gDNA that made up the material.

This clone was seen only a few times. Germline-derived CDR1 and CDR2 are LGHDT and YNNKEL (reference sequence). Trimming pared 4 bases from V and 8 bases from J, leaving 12 bases between. The CDR3 spans 14 residues. Authors' processing steps: Nucleated cell number was recorded as an estimate derived from reference gene primer amplification. Clones were read by immunoSEQ multiplex PCR, and TCRdb kept only the in-frame ones, dropping some. That table is the source of V, J and clone size, and D and trimming were worked out from the DNA. The repertoire includes about 120,000 clones, about 86% of them detected once, and roughly 0.94% sits in the top ten.

Source material: peripheral blood. This sequence was found in a woman between 50 and 59 years old with active or convalescent COVID-19. The gene calls are TRBV3-1 (or the pseudogene TRBV3-2) and TRBJ1-6; D remains unclear. The CDR3 here is CASSRGFRDSPLHF. The DNA of the CDR3 is TGTGCCAGCAGCCGAGGTTTCAGAGATTCACCCCTCCACTTT.